This T cell receptor beta chain was sequenced in a study of blood T cell repertoires in COVID-19. Study-level background: Researchers got acute and convalescent COVID-19 samples from the United States, Italy and Spain.

In the source study's methods: It was from reference gene primer amplification that nucleated cell counts were estimated. The table came from immunoSEQ multiplex PCR; TCRdb's copy has only in-frame clones and leaves some out. For V, J and clone size, that table is used; D and trimming come from the DNA. Of under 150,000 clones listed, about 92% are singletons. Germline trimming cut 3 bases from V and 0 bases from J; bases unmatched to any gene: 7. The CDR3 contains 16 residues. CDR1 is SGDLS, CDR2 YYNGEE, per germline. One Seattle source followed patients from active infection through their disease course.

The rearrangement links TRBV9 to TRBJ1-2, with 8 bases fitting TRBD1. The sample was peripheral blood. This receptor was obtained from a man between 60 and 70 years old with COVID-19, enrolled during active disease. CDR3 nucleotides: TGTGCCAGCAGCGAGACAGGGACAGGTTCTAACTATGGCTACACCTTC. It encodes CASSETGTGSNYGYTF.